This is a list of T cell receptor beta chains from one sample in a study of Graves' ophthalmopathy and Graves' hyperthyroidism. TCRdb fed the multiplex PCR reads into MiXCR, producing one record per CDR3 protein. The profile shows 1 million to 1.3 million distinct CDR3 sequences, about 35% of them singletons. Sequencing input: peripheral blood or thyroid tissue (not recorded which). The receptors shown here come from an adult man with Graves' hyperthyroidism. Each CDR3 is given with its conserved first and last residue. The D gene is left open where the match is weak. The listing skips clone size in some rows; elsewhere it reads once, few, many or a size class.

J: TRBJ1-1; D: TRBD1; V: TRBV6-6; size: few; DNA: TGTGCCAGCAGTTACTCGATTACCGGGACAGGGGTTGACACTGAAGCTTTCTTT; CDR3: CASSYSITGTGVDTEAFF
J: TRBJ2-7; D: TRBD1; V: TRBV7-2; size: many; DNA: TGTGCCAGCATGACAGGGGGTGGGTACGAGCAGTACTTC; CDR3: CASMTGGGYEQYF
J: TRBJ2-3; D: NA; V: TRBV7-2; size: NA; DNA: TGTGCCAGCAGCTTAGTACAAATAGATACGCAGTATTTT; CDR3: CASSLVQIDTQYF
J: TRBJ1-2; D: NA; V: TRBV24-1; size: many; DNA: TGTGCCACCAGTGAAGCCGGGAGGGAGGACTATGGCTACACCTTC; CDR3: CATSEAGREDYGYTF
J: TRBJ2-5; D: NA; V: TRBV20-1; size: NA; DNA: TGCAGTGCTAGAGATAGGGGACGGGTTCTGGAGACCCAGTACTTC; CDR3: CSARDRGRVLETQYF
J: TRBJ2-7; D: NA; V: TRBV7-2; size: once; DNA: TGTGCCAGCAGCCCGCGAAGCGGGCGAACCTACGAGCAGTACTTC; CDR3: CASSPRSGRTYEQYF
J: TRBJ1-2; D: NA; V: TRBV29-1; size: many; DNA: TGCAGCGTTGAATCCGGGCCATATAGCTACACCTTC; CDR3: CSVESGPYSYTF
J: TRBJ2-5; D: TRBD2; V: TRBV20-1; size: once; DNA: TGCAGTGCTTGGACTAGCGGGATCCAAGAGACCCAGTACTTC; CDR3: CSAWTSGIQETQYF
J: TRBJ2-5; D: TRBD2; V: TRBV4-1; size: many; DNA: TGCGCCAGCAGCCAAGATGGATCGGGAGGGCCGGAGGAGACCCAGTACTTC; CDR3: CASSQDGSGGPEETQYF
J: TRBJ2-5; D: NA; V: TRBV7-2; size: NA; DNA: TGCGCCAGCAGCTTGGATTCGGGGCGAGAGACCCAGTACTTC; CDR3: CASSLDSGRETQYF
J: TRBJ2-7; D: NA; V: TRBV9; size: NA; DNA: TGTGCCAGCAGCGTAGAAGCGGAGACGGCCTACGAGCAGTACTTC; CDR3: CASSVEAETAYEQYF